The subject of this entry is one TCR beta chain. This CDR3 is 16 amino acids long. The junction had 10 bases not matched to a gene; V was cut back by 2 bases and J by 3 bases. CDR1 is SEHNR and CDR2 is FQNEAQ in the germline V gene (reference sequence). Primers used in a second PCR of roughly 6 to 11 cycles were a sample-barcoded 5' primer and a J-beta primer mix. MiXCR, run by TCRdb on the 5' RACE reads, gives a single entry per CDR3 protein. The repertoire holds around 580,000 distinct CDR3 sequences, with 40% to 55% as singletons. The sample comes from a study of blood T cells in healthy people across ages.

This chain connects TRBV7-9 to TRBJ2-7; 7 nucleotides match TRBD1. The sequenced material came from blood. This receptor was obtained from an elderly man in good health. The CDR3 coding sequence is TGTGCCAGCAGCTTATCTACTCTGGGACAGAACTACGAGCAGTACTTC. This translates into CASSLSTLGQNYEQYF. The full variable domain, rest sourced from reference TRBV7-9 and TRBJ2-7, is DTGVSQNPRHKITKRGQNVTFRCDPISEHNRLYWYRQTLGQGPEFLTYFQNEAQLEKSRLLSDRFSAERPKGSFSTLEIQRTEQGDSAMYLCASSLSTLGQNYEQYFGPGTRLTVT.